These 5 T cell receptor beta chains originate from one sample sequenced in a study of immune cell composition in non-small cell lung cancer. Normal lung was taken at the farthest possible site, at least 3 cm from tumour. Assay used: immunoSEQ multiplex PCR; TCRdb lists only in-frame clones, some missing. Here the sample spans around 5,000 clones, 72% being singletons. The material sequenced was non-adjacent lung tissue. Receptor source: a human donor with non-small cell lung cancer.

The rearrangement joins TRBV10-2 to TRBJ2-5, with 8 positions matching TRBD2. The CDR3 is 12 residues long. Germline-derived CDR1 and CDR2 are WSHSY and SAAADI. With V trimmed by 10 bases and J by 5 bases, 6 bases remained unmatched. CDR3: CATGTRMETQYF. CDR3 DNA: TGCGCCACCGGGACTAGGATGGAGACCCAGTACTTC.

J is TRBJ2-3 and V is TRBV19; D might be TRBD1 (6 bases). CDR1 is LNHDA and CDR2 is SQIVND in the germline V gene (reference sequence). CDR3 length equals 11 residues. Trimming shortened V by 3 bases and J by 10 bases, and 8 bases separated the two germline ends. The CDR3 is CASSMTGSQYF. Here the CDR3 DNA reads TGTGCCAGTAGTATGACAGGATCGCAGTATTTT.

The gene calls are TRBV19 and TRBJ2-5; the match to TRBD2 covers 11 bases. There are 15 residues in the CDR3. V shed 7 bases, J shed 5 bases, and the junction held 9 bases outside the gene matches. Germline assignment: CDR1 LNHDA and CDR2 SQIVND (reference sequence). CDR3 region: CASTATSGAGETQYF. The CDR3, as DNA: TGTGCCAGTACTGCGACTAGCGGGGCCGGGGAGACCCAGTACTTC.

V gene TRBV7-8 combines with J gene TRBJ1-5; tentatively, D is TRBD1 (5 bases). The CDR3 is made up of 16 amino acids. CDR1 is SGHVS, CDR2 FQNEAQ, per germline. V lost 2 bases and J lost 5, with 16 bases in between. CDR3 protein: CASSLSPSGMDQPQHF. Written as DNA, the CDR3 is TGTGCCAGCAGCTTATCCCCCTCAGGGATGGATCAGCCCCAGCATTTT.

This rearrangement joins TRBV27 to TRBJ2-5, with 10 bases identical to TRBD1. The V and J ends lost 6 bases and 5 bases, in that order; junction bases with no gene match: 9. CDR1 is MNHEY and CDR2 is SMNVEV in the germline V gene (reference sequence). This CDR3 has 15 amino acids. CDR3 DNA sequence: TGTGCCAGCAGAAGGACAGGGGGGAGCCTGGAGACCCAGTACTTC. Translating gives CASRRTGGSLETQYF.